This T cell receptor (beta chain) was retrieved from a study of T-cell reconstitution after alpha-beta-depleted transplantation in children (dated by TCRdb to 2016 to 2017). Regarding the study in general: T-cell immune reconstitution after TCRalphabeta/CD19-depleted allogeneic hematopoietic cell transplantation in children was quantitatively tracked in the study by means of TCR repertoire profiling. The research as a whole found: In some patients, high TCRbeta diversity at day 60 was attributed to recipient T cells and intrathymic progenitors that had survived conditioning. About two months after transplant, the apparently early recovery of alphabetaT-cell counts reportedly depended on just several hundred clones that had expanded rapidly and came from non-depleted graft cells. Over the following months the frequencies of hyperexpanded clones went down, and after one year T-cell counts and TCRbeta diversity were mostly credited to newly produced T cells.

The library was generated by PCR. Sequenced on an Illumina HiSeq 2500. To normalize quantification of the TCRbeta repertoire, the TCR libraries were built with molecular barcoding that relied on unique molecular identifiers. TCRdb handled the public reads itself, with Q25 trimming in fastp and clone calling in MiXCR, and kept productive beta chains. Under each unique CDR3 protein, matching rows form one entry showing the most common genes and DNA. Across this sample there are over 45,000 distinct CDR3 sequences, with about 10% seen only once. The ten largest account for approximately 27% of the sample. V is cut by 1 base and J by 0 bases, and the space between the germline ends is 18 bases. The CDR3 goes from the cysteine to the phenylalanine over 18 residues. Only the CDR3 part of the read is kept: 54 bases, read in frame from the first base. This clonotype has at least ten counts. The antigen this receptor binds is unknown. Nothing much larger sits one base from this clone, and base qualities are not available.

The meaning of the sample's time point label: day 60 (about 2 months) after transplantation. The sample's treatment or condition label, in plain terms: allogeneic hematopoietic cell transplantation with graft depleted of TCRalphabeta T cells and CD19 B cells. The transplant recipients were children given TCRalphabeta/CD19-depleted allogeneic hematopoietic cell grafts. The source is a male patient under 10 years old who had a stem cell transplant for chronic granulomatous disease, so the T cells may come from the graft donor. The specimen comprised PBMCs, mostly from graft donor cells, sampled 60 days after TCRalphabeta/CD19-depleted stem cell transplant. The sequence joins TRBV12-3 or TRBV12-4 to TRBJ1-1; the best D guess is TRBD1, with 5 bases matching. The nucleotide sequence reads TGTGCCAGCAGTTTAGACTCAGGGTTTATGGGATTGAACACTGAAGCTTTCTTT. It encodes CASSLDSGFMGLNTEAFF.